A selection of T cell receptor beta chains follows, all from one sample in a study of blood T cell repertoires in COVID-19. The method was immunoSEQ multiplex PCR; TCRdb's version includes in-frame clones alone and lacks a portion of them. The repertoire includes some 150,000 clones, roughly 90% of them detected once, and around 4.5% sits in the top ten. Sequenced material: PBMCs or T cells enriched from blood (not recorded which). All receptors derive from a man between 50 and 59 years old who had recovered from COVID-19. The CDR3 runs from the conserved cysteine through the conserved F or W. The order of the fields is D gene, CDR3 length, V gene, clone size, J gene, CDR3 protein, CDR3 DNA. The D gene is left open where the match is weak. The size of a clone is reported for some rows only, either as once, few or many, or as a class for expanded clones.

TRBD1	15	TRBV28	-	TRBJ2-7	CASSFGQGAFYEQYF	TGTGCCAGCAGTTTCGGTCAGGGGGCCTTCTACGAGCAGTACTTC
-	13	TRBV7-9	-	TRBJ2-2	CASRPTGRRELFF	TGTGCCAGCAGGCCCACAGGGCGTCGGGAGCTGTTTTTT
-	15	TRBV28	-	TRBJ2-7	CASSSPNTWGVEQYF	TGTGCCAGCAGTTCCCCTAACACCTGGGGCGTCGAGCAGTACTTC
TRBD1	14	TRBV7-3	-	TRBJ2-5	CASSPTGLQETQYF	TGTGCCAGCAGCCCGACAGGGCTCCAAGAGACCCAGTACTTC
-	13	TRBV28	-	TRBJ2-1	CASSKALYNEQFF	TGTGCCAGCAGCAAAGCCTTGTACAATGAGCAGTTCTTC
-	12	TRBV19	many	TRBJ1-3	CASSIDRFGRYF	TGTGCCAGTAGTATCGACAGGTTTGGTCGATATTTT
TRBD1	18	TRBV5-8	-	TRBJ2-1	CASSLWVSGTGPRIEQFF	TGTGCCAGCAGCTTGTGGGTGTCGGGGACAGGGCCCAGAATTGAGCAGTTCTTC
TRBD1	16	TRBV7-9	-	TRBJ2-7	CASSPQPWDSSYEQYF	TGTGCCAGCAGTCCCCAACCCTGGGACAGTTCCTACGAGCAGTACTTC
-	15	TRBV18	-	TRBJ1-1	CASSPHNRQNTEAFF	TGTGCCAGCTCACCACACAACAGACAGAACACTGAAGCTTTCTTT
-	14	TRBV28	-	TRBJ1-6	CASSFRSYNSPLHF	TGTGCCAGCAGTTTTAGGAGCTATAATTCACCCCTCCACTTT
-	15	TRBV15	few	TRBJ2-2	CATSRERTPTGELFF	TGTGCCACCAGCAGAGAGCGGACACCCACCGGGGAGCTGTTTTTT
-	15	TRBV7-2	few	TRBJ1-1	CASSPPGSLKTEAFF	TGTGCCAGCAGCCCCCCGGGGAGCCTAAAAACTGAAGCTTTCTTT
TRBD2	15	TRBV11-2	few	TRBJ2-2	CASSRLAGGGGELFF	TGTGCCAGCAGCCGACTAGCGGGAGGCGGCGGGGAGCTGTTTTTT
TRBD1	14	TRBV5-1	-	TRBJ1-6	CASSLDRVNSPLHF	TGCGCCAGCAGCTTAGACAGGGTTAATTCACCCCTCCACTTT
-	14	TRBV5-6	-	TRBJ2-3	CASSLVPGTDTQYF	TGTGCCAGCAGCTTGGTCCCAGGCACAGATACGCAGTATTTT
TRBD1	15	TRBV7-2	-	TRBJ2-3	CASSLRQGSADTQYF	TGTGCCAGCAGCCTGAGACAGGGGTCAGCAGATACGCAGTATTTT
-	13	TRBV4-1	-	TRBJ1-1	CASSQERDTEAFF	TGCGCCAGCAGCCAAGAGAGGGACACTGAAGCTTTCTTT
TRBD1	15	TRBV3-1/TRBV3-2	few	TRBJ1-2	CASSSRAQGAPGYTF	TGTGCCAGCAGCTCGCGGGCCCAGGGGGCGCCTGGCTACACCTTC
TRBD2	16	TRBV19	-	TRBJ2-2	CASSIGGRAVTGELFF	TGTGCCAGTAGTATTGGTGGGAGGGCAGTCACCGGGGAGCTGTTTTTT
-	12	TRBV6-2/TRBV6-3	-	TRBJ2-2	CASSPYTGELFF	TGTGCCAGCAGCCCCTACACCGGGGAGCTGTTTTTT